The rows below give T cell receptor beta chains drawn from one sample of a study of OX40 agonist ivuxolimab in advanced cancers. The method was immunoSEQ multiplex PCR; TCRdb's version includes in-frame clones alone and lacks a portion of them. Here the sample spans about 68,000 clones, approximately 90% being singletons. The specimen was CD4+ or CD8+ T cells sorted from blood, collected in a trial of the OX40 agonist ivuxolimab. These receptors were taken from an adult with an advanced solid tumor such as melanoma, head and neck, liver or kidney cancer. Both conserved end residues are part of each CDR3. Fields, in order: V gene, clone size, J gene, CDR3 length, D gene, CDR3 DNA, CDR3 protein. A D gene is named only where the DNA matches it firmly. Clone size appears in some rows only: once, few, many, or a class for an expanded clone.

TRBV15,.,TRBJ2-3,14,.,TGTGCCACCAGCAGAGATATCCGCACAGATACGCAGTATTTT,CATSRDIRTDTQYF
TRBV28,.,TRBJ1-5,15,TRBD1,TGTGCCAGCAGTTCCCCGCGACAGGGCGTTCAGCCCCAGCATTTT,CASSSPRQGVQPQHF
TRBV11-2,.,TRBJ2-7,16,.,TGTGCCAGCAGGTCGCTTATCGGACAGAAATTTCGGGAGCAGTACTTC,CASRSLIGQKFREQYF
TRBV5-1,.,TRBJ2-3,13,.,TGCGCCAGCAGCTTTTTTAGCACAGATACGCAGTATTTT,CASSFFSTDTQYF
TRBV5-1,.,TRBJ1-6,14,.,TGCGCCAGCAGTATAGGGGAGGATAGTTCACCCCTCCACTTT,CASSIGEDSSPLHF
TRBV19,.,TRBJ2-7,14,.,TGTGCCAGTAGTATAAGGGGACCCGCAGGCGAGCAGTACTTC,CASSIRGPAGEQYF
TRBV15,.,TRBJ2-2,16,.,TGTGCCACCAGCAGAGATTGGCGGCAGACCACCGGGGAGCTGTTTTTT,CATSRDWRQTTGELFF
TRBV5-6,.,TRBJ2-1,17,TRBD2,TGTGCCAGCAGCTTGGCCCAGCGGGAGGCCTTTATTAATGAGCAGTTCTTC,CASSLAQREAFINEQFF
TRBV11-3,.,TRBJ2-7,14,.,TGTGCCAGCAGCTTAGGCCAGGGTGGTCACGAGCAGTACTTC,CASSLGQGGHEQYF
TRBV9,.,TRBJ2-2,16,.,TGTGCCAGCAGCCCTCTTCGCCAGACAAACACCGGGGAGCTGTTTTTT,CASSPLRQTNTGELFF
TRBV15,.,TRBJ1-5,14,TRBD1,TGTGCCACCAGTCGAGGGGGCCTCGGGCAGCCCCAGCATTTT,CATSRGGLGQPQHF
TRBV2,.,TRBJ1-4,13,.,TGTGCCAGCAGTGCCTCAAAAGATGAAAAACTGTTTTTT,CASSASKDEKLFF
TRBV29-1,.,TRBJ2-7,15,.,TGCAGTTGTAAAGAAGCCAGCGGCGGCTCCTACGAGCAGTACTTC,CSCKEASGGSYEQYF
TRBV29-1,.,TRBJ2-7,16,.,TGCAGCGTTGAAAATAGGGCAGGCCCTAACTCCTACGAGCAGTACTTC,CSVENRAGPNSYEQYF
TRBV11-2,.,TRBJ1-5,13,TRBD1,TGTGCCAGCAGCCCTGACAGGGGCCAGCCCCAGCATTTT,CASSPDRGQPQHF
TRBV5-8,.,TRBJ1-1,15,TRBD1,TGTGCCAGCAGCATAAGACAGGGAAGGGACACTGAAGCTTTCTTT,CASSIRQGRDTEAFF
TRBV19,.,TRBJ1-2,14,.,TGTGCCAGTAGGAAGACCCGGTTGGGGGTTGGCTACACCTTC,CASRKTRLGVGYTF
TRBV5-1,once,TRBJ2-7,13,.,TGCGCCAGCAGCTTGGGCCCTTTGGGCGAGCAGTACTTC,CASSLGPLGEQYF
TRBV6-6,.,TRBJ1-2,14,.,TGTGCCAGCAGTTACTCGCGGGACATGGATGGCTACACCTTC,CASSYSRDMDGYTF
TRBV6-1,.,TRBJ1-5,14,TRBD1,TGTGCCAGCAGTGAATCAGGGGGCGTTCAGCCCCAGCATTTT,CASSESGGVQPQHF
TRBV19,.,TRBJ2-2,13,.,TGTGCCAGTACAGAAGGGGGCACCGGGGAGCTGTTTTTT,CASTEGGTGELFF
TRBV10-1,.,TRBJ1-1,14,.,TGCGCCAGCAGCCAACGCAGGGGGAACACTGAAGCTTTCTTT,CASSQRRGNTEAFF
TRBV5-6,once,TRBJ1-1,13,.,TGTGCCAGCAGCTTAAGGGTGAACACTGAAGCTTTCTTT,CASSLRVNTEAFF
TRBV19,.,TRBJ2-7,14,.,TGTGCCAGTAGTATAGGGGATAGCCACTACGAGCAGTACTTC,CASSIGDSHYEQYF
TRBV7-9,.,TRBJ1-4,15,TRBD1,TGTGCCAGCAGCTCACTGCGACAGGGCGGTGAAAAACTGTTTTTT,CASSSLRQGGEKLFF
TRBV28,.,TRBJ2-7,13,.,TGTGCCAGCAGTTTAACCAGCCCTGGCGAGCAGTACTTC,CASSLTSPGEQYF
TRBV6-5,once,TRBJ2-3,11,.,TGTGCCAGCACCCGGCGAGATACGCAGTATTTT,CASTRRDTQYF
TRBV6-4,once,TRBJ2-3,13,TRBD1,TGTGCCAGCAGCAGACAGGGTGGGGATACGCAGTATTTT,CASSRQGGDTQYF
TRBV19,.,TRBJ2-7,12,.,TGTGCCAGTAGTAGGTCCGGGGTCGAGCAGTACTTC,CASSRSGVEQYF
TRBV7-9,.,TRBJ2-2,12,.,TGTGCCAGCAGCCGGAGTACCGGGGAGCTGTTTTTT,CASSRSTGELFF
TRBV6-5,few,TRBJ1-3,14,TRBD1,TGTGCCAGCAGAGCAGGGGGGCCTGGAAACACCATATATTTT,CASRAGGPGNTIYF
TRBV9,.,TRBJ2-7,14,.,TGTGCCAGCAGCGCCTCGGGAGCCAACTACGAGCAGTACTTC,CASSASGANYEQYF
TRBV28,.,TRBJ2-3,14,.,TGTGCCAGCGGGAGGGGACAGAGCACAGATACGCAGTATTTT,CASGRGQSTDTQYF
TRBV9,.,TRBJ1-2,12,.,TGTGCCAGCAGCGCAGCTAACTATGGCTACACCTTC,CASSAANYGYTF
TRBV10-3,.,TRBJ2-7,15,.,TGTGCCATCAGTGAGTCGCCAGGGATTCCCTACGAGCAGTACTTC,CAISESPGIPYEQYF
TRBV5-5,.,TRBJ1-2,16,TRBD1,TGTGCCAGCACTGCGACAGGGGGCGCGGGGGGCTATGGCTACACCTTC,CASTATGGAGGYGYTF
TRBV21-1,.,TRBJ2-7,13,.,TGTGCCAGCACCGAACTGATTCCCTACGAGCAGTACTTC,CASTELIPYEQYF
TRBV6-5,.,TRBJ1-2,16,TRBD1,TGTGCCAGCAGTTACTTGACAGGGGGCGCAGGAAATGGCTACACCTTC,CASSYLTGGAGNGYTF
TRBV5-1,.,TRBJ1-1,16,TRBD1,TGCGCCAGCAGCCCTTGGGACAGGGACTTGAACACTGAAGCTTTCTTT,CASSPWDRDLNTEAFF
TRBV27,.,TRBJ2-1,15,.,TGTGCCAGCAGGCGAACAGGAGGAGCCTTCAATGAGCAGTTCTTC,CASRRTGGAFNEQFF
TRBV9,.,TRBJ2-5,16,TRBD2,TGTGCCAGCAGCGTAGAAGGCGGGGCTAGCGGGGAGACCCAGTACTTC,CASSVEGGASGETQYF
TRBV19,.,TRBJ2-2,16,TRBD1,TGTGCCAGTAGTGTTCGGACAGGGGGCAACACCGGGGAGCTGTTTTTT,CASSVRTGGNTGELFF
TRBV19,few,TRBJ1-5,12,TRBD1,TGTGCCAGTAACGACAGGGACCAACCCCAGCATTTT,CASNDRDQPQHF
TRBV15,.,TRBJ1-5,17,TRBD1,TGTGCCACCAGCAGAGATGAGGGACAGATTAGGGATCAGCCCCAGCATTTT,CATSRDEGQIRDQPQHF
TRBV5-1,.,TRBJ1-3,13,.,TGCGCCAGTGGTTGGAGCTCTGGAAACACCATATATTTT,CASGWSSGNTIYF
TRBV4-2,few,TRBJ2-6,14,TRBD2,TGTGCCAGCAGCCCAGGCGGGGGAGCCAACGTCCTGACTTTC,CASSPGGGANVLTF
TRBV5-1,.,TRBJ2-7,13,.,TGCGCCAGCAGCTTAGGACGGTCCTACGAGCAGTACTTC,CASSLGRSYEQYF
TRBV2,.,TRBJ2-1,13,.,TGTGCCAGCAGTGTCGGCTTTGGTAATGAGCAGTTCTTC,CASSVGFGNEQFF
TRBV7-9,few,TRBJ2-5,14,TRBD2,TGTGCCAGCACCACGCCGGGGGGAGGGGAGACCCAGTACTTC,CASTTPGGGETQYF
TRBV30,.,TRBJ2-2,14,.,TGTGCCTGGAGTGGTAGGACATACACCGGGGAGCTGTTTTTT,CAWSGRTYTGELFF
TRBV6-1,.,TRBJ2-3,15,.,TGTGCCAGCAGTGAAGTAGGGAGTAGCACAGATACGCAGTATTTT,CASSEVGSSTDTQYF
TRBV10-1,.,TRBJ2-7,13,.,TGCGCCAGCAGTGAGTCCCCAGGGTACGAGCAGTACTTC,CASSESPGYEQYF
TRBV5-1,.,TRBJ2-1,21,TRBD2,TGCGCCAGCAGCCCAGACCCGGGACTAGCGGTAGTAATTAGCTCCTACAATGAGCAGTTCTTC,CASSPDPGLAVVISSYNEQFF
TRBV7-2,.,TRBJ1-4,14,.,TGTGCCAGCAGCTTGAGGAGGGATAATGAAAAACTGTTTTTT,CASSLRRDNEKLFF